This TCR beta chain emerged from a study of T cells after yellow fever vaccination. Study-wide findings and caveats: CD4 and CD8 compartments shared a small share of clonotypes, likely from convergent recombination.

This clonotype appeared a few times. Its antigen is not identified. A process of 5'RACE template switching, which added a universal primer site and UMIs, was used to make TCR cDNA. TCRdb itself ran the 5' RACE reads through MiXCR, one entry per CDR3 protein. The sample comprises 60,000 to 85,000 distinct CDR3 sequences, around 7% of which are singletons, and more than 35% rests with the top ten. This TCR was sampled from a man younger than 35 who received the YFV17D yellow fever vaccine. The specimen was CD8+ T cells sorted from PBMCs, collected 35 to 50 days after the first yellow fever vaccination.

The CDR3, as DNA: TGTGCCAGCAGCCAAGATGGGGCGGCGGGGGTTGAAAACATTCAGTACTTC. Residues: CASSQDGAAGVENIQYF. The J gene is TRBJ2-4, the V gene TRBV4-2, with TRBD2 matching 7 bases. The CDR3 contains 17 residues. Germline V gives CDR1 LGHNA, CDR2 YNFKEQ. The V segment lost 0 bases and the J segment 5 bases; nucleotides outside the gene matches: 10.